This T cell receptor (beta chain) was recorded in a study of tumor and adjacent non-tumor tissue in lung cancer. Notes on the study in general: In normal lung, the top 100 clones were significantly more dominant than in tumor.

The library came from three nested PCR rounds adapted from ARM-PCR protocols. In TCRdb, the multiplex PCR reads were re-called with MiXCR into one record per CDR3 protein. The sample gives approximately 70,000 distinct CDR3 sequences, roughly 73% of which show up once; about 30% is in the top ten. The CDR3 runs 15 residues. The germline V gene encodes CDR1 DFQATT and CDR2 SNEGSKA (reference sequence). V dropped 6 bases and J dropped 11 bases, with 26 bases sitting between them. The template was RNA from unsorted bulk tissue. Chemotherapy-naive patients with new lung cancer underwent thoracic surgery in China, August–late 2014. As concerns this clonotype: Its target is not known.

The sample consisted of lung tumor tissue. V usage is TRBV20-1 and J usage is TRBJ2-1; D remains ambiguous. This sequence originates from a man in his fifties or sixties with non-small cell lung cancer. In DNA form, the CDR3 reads TGCAGTGCCCACCCGACTCACAGCTCCTACACTCAGCAGTTCTTC. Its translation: CSAHPTHSSYTQQFF.